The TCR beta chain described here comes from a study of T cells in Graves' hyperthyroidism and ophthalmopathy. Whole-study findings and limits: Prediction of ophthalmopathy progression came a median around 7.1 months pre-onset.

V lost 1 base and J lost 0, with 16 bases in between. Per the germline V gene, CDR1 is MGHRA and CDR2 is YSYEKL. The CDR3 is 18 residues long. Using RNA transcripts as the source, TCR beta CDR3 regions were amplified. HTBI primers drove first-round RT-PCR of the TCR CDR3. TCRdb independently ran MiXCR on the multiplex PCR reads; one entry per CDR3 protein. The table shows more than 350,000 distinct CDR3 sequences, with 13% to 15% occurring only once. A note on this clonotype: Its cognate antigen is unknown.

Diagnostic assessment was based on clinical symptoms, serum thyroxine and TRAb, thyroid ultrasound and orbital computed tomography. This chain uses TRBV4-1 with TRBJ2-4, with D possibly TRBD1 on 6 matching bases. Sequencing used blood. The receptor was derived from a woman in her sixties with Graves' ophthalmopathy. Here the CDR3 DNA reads TGCGCCAGCAGCCAAGGACCCCTCAGGGGCCTAGCCAAAAACATTCAGTACTTC. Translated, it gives CASSQGPLRGLAKNIQYF.